This TCR beta chain was found in a study of blood T cell repertoires in COVID-19. For the study at large: Whether acute or convalescent, the COVID-19 samples came from the United States, Italy and Spain. PBMCs, B-cell-depleted T cells, or T cells provided the cDNA or gDNA that made up the material.

The CDR3 length is 16 residues. J was trimmed by 4 bases and V by 2 bases; bases with no gene match: 5. Germline loops: CDR1 LGHNA, CDR2 YSLEER. In the source study's methods: Scientists estimated how many nucleated cells there were by amplifying reference gene primers. Sequencing used immunoSEQ multiplex PCR; TCRdb keeps in-frame clones, though not all of them. The V and J calls and clone size are taken from that table; D and trimming were inferred from the DNA. The sample has 95,000 to 100,000 clones, roughly nine tenths seen once. The rearrangement joins TRBV4-3 to TRBJ2-6; TRBD1 aligns across 7 bases. The source is a man between 50 and 59 years old with acute or convalescent COVID-19. Specimen: peripheral blood. The DNA of the CDR3 is TGCGCCAGCAGCCAAACAGGGGTAGCCGGGGCCAACGTCCTGACTTTC. Its translation is CASSQTGVAGANVLTF.